The entry below describes one T cell receptor (beta chain). What it recognizes is unknown. Generated by immunoSEQ multiplex PCR, the TCRdb table keeps only in-frame clones and is missing some. This table holds 95,000 to 100,000 clones, 70% to 90% found once. This entry comes from a study of identifying expanded T cells in peripheral blood. Healthy donors had no documented immune events, such as infections, while sampled. Study findings and constraints: About 1.2 clones differed between technical replicates, versus around 15 and 18 over time. Variance in clone template counts between approximately 2-week samples significantly increased with total template count across all healthy donors.

V lost 1 base to trimming and J lost 8 bases, with 19 bases between them. The germline CDR1 and CDR2 sequences are SGHRS and YFSETQ. The CDR3 is 16 amino acids. The chain links TRBV5-1 to TRBJ2-1, with D possibly TRBD1 on 5 matching bases. Sequencing was carried out using blood. The receptor's source is a person between 18 and 75 years old in good health. This CDR3 is CASSLTTVGLGYEQFF. The DNA for the CDR3 is TGCGCCAGCAGCTTGACGACAGTTGGTTTAGGTTATGAGCAGTTCTTC.